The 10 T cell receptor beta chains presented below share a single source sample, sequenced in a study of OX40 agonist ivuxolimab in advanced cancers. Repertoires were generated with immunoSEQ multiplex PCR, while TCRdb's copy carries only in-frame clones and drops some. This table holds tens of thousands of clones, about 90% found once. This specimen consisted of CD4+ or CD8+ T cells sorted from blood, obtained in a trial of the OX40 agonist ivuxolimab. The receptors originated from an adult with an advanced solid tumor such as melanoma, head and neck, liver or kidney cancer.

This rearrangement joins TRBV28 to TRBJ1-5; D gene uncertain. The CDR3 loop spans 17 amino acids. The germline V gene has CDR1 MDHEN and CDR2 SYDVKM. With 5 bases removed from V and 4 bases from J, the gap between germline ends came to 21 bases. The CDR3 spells CASSAVRRVLANQPQHF. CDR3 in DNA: TGTGCCAGCAGTGCCGTCAGGAGGGTATTAGCGAATCAGCCCCAGCATTTT.

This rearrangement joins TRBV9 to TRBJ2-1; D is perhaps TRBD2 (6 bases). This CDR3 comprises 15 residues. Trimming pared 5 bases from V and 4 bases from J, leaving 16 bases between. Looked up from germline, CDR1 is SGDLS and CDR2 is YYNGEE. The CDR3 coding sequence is TGTGCCAGCAGTCTGACGGGACTGGAATACAATGAGCAGTTCTTC. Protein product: CASSLTGLEYNEQFF.

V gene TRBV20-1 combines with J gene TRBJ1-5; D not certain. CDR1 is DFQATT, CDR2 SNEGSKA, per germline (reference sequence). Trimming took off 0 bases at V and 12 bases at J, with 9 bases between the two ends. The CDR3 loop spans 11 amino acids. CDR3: CSARDLAGQHF. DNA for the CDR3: TGCAGTGCTAGAGATCTCGCAGGCCAGCATTTT.

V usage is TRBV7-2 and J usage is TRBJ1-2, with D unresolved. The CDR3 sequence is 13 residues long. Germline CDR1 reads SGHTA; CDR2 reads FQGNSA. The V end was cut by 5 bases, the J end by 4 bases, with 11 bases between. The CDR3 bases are TGTGCCAGCAGCCCCTCGAGGATCTATGGCTACACCTTC. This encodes CASSPSRIYGYTF.

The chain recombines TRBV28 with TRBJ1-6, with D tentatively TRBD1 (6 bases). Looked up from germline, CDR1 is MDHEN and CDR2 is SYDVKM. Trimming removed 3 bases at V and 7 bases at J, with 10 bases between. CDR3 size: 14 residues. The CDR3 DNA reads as TGTGCCAGCAGTTTGACCAGGGGCAATTCACCCCTCCACTTT. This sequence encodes CASSLTRGNSPLHF.

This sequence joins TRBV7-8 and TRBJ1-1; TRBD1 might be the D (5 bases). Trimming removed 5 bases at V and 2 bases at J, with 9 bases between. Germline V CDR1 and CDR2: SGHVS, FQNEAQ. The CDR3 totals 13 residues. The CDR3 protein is CASSQGVNTEAFF. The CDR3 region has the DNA TGTGCCAGCAGCCAAGGGGTTAACACTGAAGCTTTCTTT.

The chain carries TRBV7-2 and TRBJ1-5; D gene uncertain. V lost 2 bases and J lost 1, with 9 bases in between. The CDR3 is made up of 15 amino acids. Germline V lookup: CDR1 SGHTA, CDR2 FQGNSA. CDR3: CASSLMAGSNQPQHF. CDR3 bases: TGTGCCAGCAGCTTAATGGCAGGCAGCAATCAGCCCCAGCATTTT.

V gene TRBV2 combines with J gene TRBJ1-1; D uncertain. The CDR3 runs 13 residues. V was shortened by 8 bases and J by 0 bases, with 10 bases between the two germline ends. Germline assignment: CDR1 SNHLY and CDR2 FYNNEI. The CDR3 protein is CASGRDMNTEAFF. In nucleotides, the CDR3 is TGTGCCAGCGGGAGGGATATGAACACTGAAGCTTTCTTT. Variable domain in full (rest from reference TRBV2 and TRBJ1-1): EPEVTQTPSHQVTQMGQEVILRCVPISNHLYFYWYRQILGQKVEFLVSFYNNEISEKSEIFDDQFSVERPDGSNFTLKIRSTKLEDSAMYFCASGRDMNTEAFFGQGTRLTVV.

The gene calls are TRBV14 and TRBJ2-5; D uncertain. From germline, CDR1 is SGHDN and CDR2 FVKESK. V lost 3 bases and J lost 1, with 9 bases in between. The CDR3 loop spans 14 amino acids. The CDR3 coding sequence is TGTGCCAGCAGCCAGGCCGACATCCAAGAGACCCAGTACTTC. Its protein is CASSQADIQETQYF.

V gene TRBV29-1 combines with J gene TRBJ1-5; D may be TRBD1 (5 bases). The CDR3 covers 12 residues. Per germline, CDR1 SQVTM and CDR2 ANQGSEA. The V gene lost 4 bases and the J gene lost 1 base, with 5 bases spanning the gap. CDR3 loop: CSVAGSNQPQHF. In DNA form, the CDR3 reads TGCAGCGTTGCAGGGAGCAATCAGCCCCAGCATTTT.